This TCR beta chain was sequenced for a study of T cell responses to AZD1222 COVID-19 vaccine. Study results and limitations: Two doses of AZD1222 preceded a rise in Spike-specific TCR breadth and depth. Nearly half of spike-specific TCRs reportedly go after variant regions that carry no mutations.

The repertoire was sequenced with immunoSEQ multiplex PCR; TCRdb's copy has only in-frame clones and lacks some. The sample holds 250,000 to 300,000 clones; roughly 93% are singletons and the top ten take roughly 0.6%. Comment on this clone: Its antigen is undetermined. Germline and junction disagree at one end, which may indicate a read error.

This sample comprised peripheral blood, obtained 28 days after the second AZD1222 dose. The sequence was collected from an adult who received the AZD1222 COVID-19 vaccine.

The DNA for the CDR3 is TGTGCCATTTGGAAGCAGGGGGCCAAGAGAATGAACTTC. Translation: CAIWKQGAKRMNF. This rearrangement joins TRBV28 to TRBJ2-5; 8 bases fit TRBD1. The CDR3 length is 13 residues. In germline, CDR1 is MDHEN, CDR2 SYDVKM.